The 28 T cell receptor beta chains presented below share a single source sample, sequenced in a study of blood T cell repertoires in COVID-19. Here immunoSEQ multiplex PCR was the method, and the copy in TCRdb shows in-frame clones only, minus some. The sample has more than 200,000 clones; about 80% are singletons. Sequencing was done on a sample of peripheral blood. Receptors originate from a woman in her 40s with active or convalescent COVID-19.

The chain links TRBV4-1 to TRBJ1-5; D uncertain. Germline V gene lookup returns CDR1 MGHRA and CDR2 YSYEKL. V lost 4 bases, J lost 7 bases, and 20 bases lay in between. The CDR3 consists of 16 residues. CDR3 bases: TGCGCCAGCAGCCCCGAGGGTGGGGTGGAGGGCCAGCCCCAGCATTTT. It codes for CASSPEGGVEGQPQHF.

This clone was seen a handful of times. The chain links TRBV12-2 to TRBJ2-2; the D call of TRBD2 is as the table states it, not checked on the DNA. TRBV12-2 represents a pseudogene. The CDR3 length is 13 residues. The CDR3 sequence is CAPRAGGIGELFF. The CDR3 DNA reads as TGTGCGCCCCGGGCGGGAGGTATCGGGGAGCTGTTTTTT.

Written as DNA, the CDR3 is TGTGCCAGACAGGGGGAAAGCTCCTACGAGCAGTACTTC. It translates to CARQGESSYEQYF. This chain joins TRBV2 and TRBJ2-7; TRBD1 agrees at 8 bases. The J segment lost 0 bases and the V segment lost 9 bases, leaving 4 bases of the junction unmatched. CDR3 size: 13 residues. Germline assignment: CDR1 SNHLY and CDR2 FYNNEI.

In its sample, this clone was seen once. In nucleotides, the CDR3 is TGTGCCAGCAGTTTACGCCCTACGGGGGGTACAGATACGCAGTATTTT. It codes for CASSLRPTGGTDTQYF. The V and J genes are TRBV28 and TRBJ2-3; TRBD2 matches at 7 bases. The ends lost 2 bases at V and 3 bases at J; junction bases unmatched: 8. Germline-derived CDR1 and CDR2 are MDHEN and SYDVKM. The CDR3 spans 16 residues.

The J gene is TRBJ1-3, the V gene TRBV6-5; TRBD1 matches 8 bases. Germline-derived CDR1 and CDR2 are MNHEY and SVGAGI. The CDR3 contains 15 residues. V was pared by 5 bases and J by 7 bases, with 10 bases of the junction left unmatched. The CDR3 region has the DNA TGTGCCAGCAGTAAGACAGGGGACCCCCTCAACACCATATATTTT. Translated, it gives CASSKTGDPLNTIYF.

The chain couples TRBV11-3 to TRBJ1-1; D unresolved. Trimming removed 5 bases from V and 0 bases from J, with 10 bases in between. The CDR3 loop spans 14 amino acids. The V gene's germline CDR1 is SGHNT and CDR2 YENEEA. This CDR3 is CASSQDMMNTEAFF. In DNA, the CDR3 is TGTGCCAGCAGCCAGGATATGATGAACACTGAAGCTTTCTTT.

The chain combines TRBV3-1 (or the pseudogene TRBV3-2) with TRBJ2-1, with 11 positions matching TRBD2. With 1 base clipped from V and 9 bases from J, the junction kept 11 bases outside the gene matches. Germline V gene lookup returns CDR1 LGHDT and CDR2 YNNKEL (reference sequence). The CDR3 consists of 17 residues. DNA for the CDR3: TGTGCCAGCAGCCAAGCCATCTGGAGAACTAGCGGGGGTGAGCAGTTCTTC. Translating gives CASSQAIWRTSGGEQFF.

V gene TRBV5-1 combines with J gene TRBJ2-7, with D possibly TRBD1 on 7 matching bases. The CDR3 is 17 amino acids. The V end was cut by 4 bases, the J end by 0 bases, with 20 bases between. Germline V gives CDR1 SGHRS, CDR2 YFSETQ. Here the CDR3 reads CASSPTSGGSFSYEQYF. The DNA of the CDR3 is TGCGCCAGCAGCCCGACCTCAGGGGGGTCCTTCTCCTACGAGCAGTACTTC.

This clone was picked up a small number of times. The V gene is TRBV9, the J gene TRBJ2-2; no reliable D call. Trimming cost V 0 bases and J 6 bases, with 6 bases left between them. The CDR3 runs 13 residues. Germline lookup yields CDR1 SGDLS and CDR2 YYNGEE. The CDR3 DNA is TGTGCCAGCAGCGTAGGGCACGCCGGGGAGCTGTTTTTT. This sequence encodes CASSVGHAGELFF.

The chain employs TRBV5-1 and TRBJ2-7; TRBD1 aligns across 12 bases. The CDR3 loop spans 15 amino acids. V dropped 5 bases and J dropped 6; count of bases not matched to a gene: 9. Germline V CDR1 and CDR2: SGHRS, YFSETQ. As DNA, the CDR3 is TGCGCCAGCAGTCCCCCCCCGGGACAGGGGGCCGAGCAGTACTTC. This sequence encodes CASSPPPGQGAEQYF.

Written as DNA, the CDR3 is TGTGCCAGCCTCGGCACAGATACGCAGTATTTT. This translates into CASLGTDTQYF. The genes are TRBV3-1 (or the pseudogene TRBV3-2) and TRBJ2-3; D not resolved. Per the germline V gene, CDR1 is LGHDT and CDR2 is YNNKEL (reference sequence). Trimming shortened V by 8 bases and J by 1 base, and 4 bases separated the two germline ends. The CDR3 is 11 residues long.

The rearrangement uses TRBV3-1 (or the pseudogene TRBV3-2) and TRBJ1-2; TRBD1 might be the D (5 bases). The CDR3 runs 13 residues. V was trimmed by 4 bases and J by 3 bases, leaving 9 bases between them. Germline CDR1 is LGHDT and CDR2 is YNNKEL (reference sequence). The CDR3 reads CASSPQTDYGYTF. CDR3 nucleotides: TGTGCCAGCAGCCCCCAGACAGACTATGGCTACACCTTC.

The CDR3 coding sequence is TGTGCCAGCAGCTTGAGTTTAGCGGCACAAGAGACCCAGTACTTC. Translation gives CASSLSLAAQETQYF. The genes are TRBV5-6 and TRBJ2-5; TRBD2 is a possible D gene (6 bases). CDR3 length equals 15 residues. With 1 base removed from V and 2 bases from J, the gap between germline ends came to 12 bases. Germline CDR1 and CDR2: SGHDT and YYEEEE.

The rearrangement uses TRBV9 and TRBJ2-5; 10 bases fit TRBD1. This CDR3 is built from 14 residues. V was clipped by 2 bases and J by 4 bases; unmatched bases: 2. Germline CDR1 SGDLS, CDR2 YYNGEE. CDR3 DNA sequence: TGTGCCAGCAGCGTTTGGACAGGGGGAGAGACCCAGTACTTC. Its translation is CASSVWTGGETQYF.

The CDR3 bases are TGTGCCAGCAGCTTCGGCGATGCACAGCTAAATCAGCCCCAGCATTTT. This gives the protein CASSFGDAQLNQPQHF. This rearrangement joins TRBV5-6 to TRBJ1-5; D is undetermined. Trimming removed 2 bases from V and 4 bases from J, with 16 bases in between. CDR3 length equals 16 residues. Per germline, CDR1 SGHDT and CDR2 YYEEEE.

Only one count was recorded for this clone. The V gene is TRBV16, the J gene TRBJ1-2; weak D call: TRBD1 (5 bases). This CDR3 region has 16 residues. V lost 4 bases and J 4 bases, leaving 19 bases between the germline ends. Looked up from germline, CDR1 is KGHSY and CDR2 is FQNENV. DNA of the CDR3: TGTGCCAGCAGCCTCCTTATACCGGGGGATTTCTATGGCTACACCTTC. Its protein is CASSLLIPGDFYGYTF.

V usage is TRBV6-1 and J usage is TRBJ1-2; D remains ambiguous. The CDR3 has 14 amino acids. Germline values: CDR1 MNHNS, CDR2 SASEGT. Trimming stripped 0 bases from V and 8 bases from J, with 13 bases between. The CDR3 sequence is CASSEALGREGYTF. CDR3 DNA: TGTGCCAGCAGTGAAGCGCTAGGGAGGGAGGGCTACACCTTC.

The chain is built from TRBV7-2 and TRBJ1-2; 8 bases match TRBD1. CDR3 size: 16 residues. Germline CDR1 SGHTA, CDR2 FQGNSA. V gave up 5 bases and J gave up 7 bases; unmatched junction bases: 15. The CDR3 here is CASSPTLRDRGGGYTF. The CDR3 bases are TGTGCCAGCAGCCCTACCCTACGTGACAGGGGAGGTGGCTACACCTTC.

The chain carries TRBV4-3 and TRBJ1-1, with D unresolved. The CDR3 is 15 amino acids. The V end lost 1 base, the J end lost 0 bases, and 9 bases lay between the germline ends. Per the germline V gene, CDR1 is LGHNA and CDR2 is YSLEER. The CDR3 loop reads CASSQASHLNTEAFF. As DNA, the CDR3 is TGCGCCAGCAGCCAAGCCTCACATCTGAACACTGAAGCTTTCTTT.

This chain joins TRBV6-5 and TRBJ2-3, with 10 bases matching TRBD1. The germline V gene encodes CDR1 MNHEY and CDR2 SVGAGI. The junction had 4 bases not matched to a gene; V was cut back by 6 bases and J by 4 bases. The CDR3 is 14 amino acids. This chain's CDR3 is CASRGQGRPDTQYF. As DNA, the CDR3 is TGTGCCAGCAGGGGACAGGGGCGACCAGATACGCAGTATTTT.

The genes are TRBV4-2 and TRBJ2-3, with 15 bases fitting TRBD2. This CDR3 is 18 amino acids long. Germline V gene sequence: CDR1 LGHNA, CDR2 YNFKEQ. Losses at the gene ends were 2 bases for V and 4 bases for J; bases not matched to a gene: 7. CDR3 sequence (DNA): TGTGCCAGCAGCCAAAGGACTAGCGGGGGGGCAGACTCAGATACGCAGTATTTT. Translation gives CASSQRTSGGADSDTQYF.

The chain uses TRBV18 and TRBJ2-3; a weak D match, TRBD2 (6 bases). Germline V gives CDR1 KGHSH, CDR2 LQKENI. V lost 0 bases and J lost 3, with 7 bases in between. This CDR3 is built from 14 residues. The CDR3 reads CASSPPGRTDTQYF. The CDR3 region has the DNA TGTGCCAGCTCACCACCGGGGAGGACAGATACGCAGTATTTT.

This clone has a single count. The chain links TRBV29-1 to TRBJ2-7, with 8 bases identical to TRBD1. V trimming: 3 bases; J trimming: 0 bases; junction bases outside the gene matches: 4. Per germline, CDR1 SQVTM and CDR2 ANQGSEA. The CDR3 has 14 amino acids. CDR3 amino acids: CSVDWGTGSYEQYF. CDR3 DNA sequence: TGCAGCGTTGACTGGGGGACAGGCTCCTACGAGCAGTACTTC.

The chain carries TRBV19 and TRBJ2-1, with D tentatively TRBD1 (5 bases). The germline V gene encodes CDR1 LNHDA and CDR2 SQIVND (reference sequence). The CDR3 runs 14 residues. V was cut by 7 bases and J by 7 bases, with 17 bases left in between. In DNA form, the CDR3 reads TGTGCCAGTATAGGGGCAGCGACCCCAAATGAGCAGTTCTTC. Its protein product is CASIGAATPNEQFF.

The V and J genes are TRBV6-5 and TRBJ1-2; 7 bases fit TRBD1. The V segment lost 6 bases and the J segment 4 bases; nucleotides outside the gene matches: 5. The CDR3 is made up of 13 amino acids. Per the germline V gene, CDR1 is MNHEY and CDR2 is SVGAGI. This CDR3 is CASRQGIGYGYTF. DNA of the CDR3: TGTGCCAGCAGACAGGGGATCGGCTATGGCTACACCTTC.

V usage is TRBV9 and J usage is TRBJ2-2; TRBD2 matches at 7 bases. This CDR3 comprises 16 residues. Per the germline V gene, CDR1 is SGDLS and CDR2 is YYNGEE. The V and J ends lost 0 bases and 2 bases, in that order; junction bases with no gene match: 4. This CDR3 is CASSVESGINTGELFF. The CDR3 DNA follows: TGTGCCAGCAGCGTAGAAAGCGGGATTAACACCGGGGAGCTGTTTTTT.

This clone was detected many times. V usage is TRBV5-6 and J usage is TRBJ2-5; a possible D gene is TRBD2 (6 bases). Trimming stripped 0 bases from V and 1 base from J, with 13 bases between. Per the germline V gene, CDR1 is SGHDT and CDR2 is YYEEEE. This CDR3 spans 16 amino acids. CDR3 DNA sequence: TGTGCCAGCAGCTTGGGTCCCCCCGGGAGCCAAGAGACCCAGTACTTC. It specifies CASSLGPPGSQETQYF. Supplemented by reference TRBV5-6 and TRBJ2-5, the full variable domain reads DAGVTQSPTHLIKTRGQQVTLRCSPKSGHDTVSWYQQALGQGPQFIFQYYEEEERQRGNFPDRFSGHQFPNYSSELNVNALLLGDSALYLCASSLGPPGSQETQYFGPGTRLLVL.

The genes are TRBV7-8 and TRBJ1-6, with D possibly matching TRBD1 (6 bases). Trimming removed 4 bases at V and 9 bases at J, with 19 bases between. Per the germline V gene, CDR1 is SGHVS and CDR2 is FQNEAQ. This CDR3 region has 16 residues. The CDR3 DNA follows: TGTGCCAGCAGCTCCCCTAGTAGGACAGAGCTTTCACCCCTCCACTTT. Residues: CASSSPSRTELSPLHF.